These T cell receptor beta chains were read from a single sample in a study of blood T cells in healthy people across ages. TCRdb itself ran the 5' RACE reads through MiXCR, one entry per CDR3 protein. The data hold about 640,000 distinct CDR3 sequences, with less than 35% observed a single time. Sequenced input: blood. These receptors were obtained from an elderly woman in good health. The CDR3 runs from the conserved cysteine through the conserved F or W. A D gene is named only where the DNA matches it firmly. Clone size, where shown, is once, few, many, or a class for clones that have expanded.

v_call,d_call,j_call,clone_size,cdr3_nt,cdr3_aa
TRBV3-1,.,TRBJ2-5,many,TGTGCCAGCAGCCAGTTTGAGGAGACCCAGTACTTC,CASSQFEETQYF
TRBV20-1,TRBD1,TRBJ2-5,many,TGCAGTGCTGGGGGACAGGGGGCGCGAGAGACCCAGTACTTC,CSAGGQGARETQYF
TRBV4-3,TRBD1,TRBJ1-4,few,TGCGCCAGCAGCCAAGAATGGACAGGGGAGGAAAAACTGTTTTTT,CASSQEWTGEEKLFF
TRBV3-1,TRBD2,TRBJ2-1,many,TGTGCCAGCAGCCAAGTCGGACTAGCGGGGAGGGATGAGCAGTTCTTC,CASSQVGLAGRDEQFF
TRBV20-1,.,TRBJ2-5,many,TGCAGTGCTAGAGGGGCAGGATCCCAAGAGACCCAGTACTTC,CSARGAGSQETQYF
TRBV11-2,.,TRBJ2-7,.,TGTGCCAGCAGCTTAGAGGAGGGCCGGGGGCAGTACTTC,CASSLEEGRGQYF
TRBV20-1,TRBD1,TRBJ2-5,few,TGCAGGGCGACAGGGGATGAGCAGTACTTC,CRATGDEQYF
TRBV6-2/TRBV6-3,.,TRBJ1-2,many,TGTGCCAGCAGTTACTCCTCGACCGCTAACTATGGCTACACCTTC,CASSYSSTANYGYTF
TRBV20-1,.,TRBJ1-1,.,TGCAGTGCTAGAGATGACGGGGGGAACACTGAAGCTTTCTTT,CSARDDGGNTEAFF
TRBV7-6,.,TRBJ1-1,.,TGTGCCAGCAGCTTAGGGCAGGGAGGGCCAATGAACACTGAAGCTTTCTTT,CASSLGQGGPMNTEAFF
TRBV5-5,.,TRBJ2-7,many,TGTGCCAGCAGCTCCGTAACAGGCTCCGGCTACGAGCAGTACTTC,CASSSVTGSGYEQYF
TRBV6-2/TRBV6-3,.,TRBJ2-2,.,TGTGCCAGCAGTTATCCCGGGGGAGGCACCGGGGAGCTGTTTTTT,CASSYPGGGTGELFF
TRBV2,TRBD1,TRBJ2-3,many,TGTGCCACCCGGACAGGCCTTGGCTACACAGATACGCAGTATTTT,CATRTGLGYTDTQYF
TRBV4-3,TRBD1,TRBJ1-2,many,TGCGCCAGCAGCCAAGAACGAGGACAGGGGGCCTATGGCTACACCTTC,CASSQERGQGAYGYTF
TRBV5-5,TRBD1,TRBJ1-1,.,TGTGCCAGCAGCTTGGTGGCCACAACAGGGGGCACTGAAGCTTTCTTT,CASSLVATTGGTEAFF
TRBV7-2,TRBD2,TRBJ2-3,many,TGTGCCAGCTACAGACGACTAGCGGGGTGGACAGATACGCAGTATTTT,CASYRRLAGWTDTQYF
TRBV2,.,TRBJ2-2,.,TGTGCCAGCAGAAAGGGGGAGTTTGGCACCGGGGAGCTGTTTTTT,CASRKGEFGTGELFF
TRBV6-5,TRBD1,TRBJ1-6,.,TGTGCCAGCAGACAGGGGCAAAATTCACCCCTCCACTTT,CASRQGQNSPLHF
TRBV6-6,TRBD1,TRBJ2-7,.,TGTGCCAGCAGTTGGGACAGGTTGGGTAATTCCGCCTACGAGCAGTACTTC,CASSWDRLGNSAYEQYF
TRBV24-1,TRBD2,TRBJ2-1,.,TGTGCCACCTCTAGCGGGGGGAGGAATGAGCAGTTCTTC,CATSSGGRNEQFF
TRBV20-1,TRBD1,TRBJ2-5,many,TGCAGTGCTAGAGGGACAGGGGGCCAAGAGACCCAGTACTTC,CSARGTGGQETQYF
TRBV30,TRBD2,TRBJ2-5,.,TGTGCCTGGAGTCCAGAACCTCGTGGACTAGCGGGGTACCAAGAGACCCAGTACTTC,CAWSPEPRGLAGYQETQYF
TRBV6-1,.,TRBJ1-3,few,TGTGCCAGCGACCAGCAGGGTTCCTCTGGAAACACCATATATTTT,CASDQQGSSGNTIYF
TRBV6-2/TRBV6-3,.,TRBJ1-4,.,TGTGCCAGCAGTTACTCGGTGCCAGGGGAAGGAAAACTGTTTTTT,CASSYSVPGEGKLFF
TRBV7-2,TRBD1,TRBJ1-4,once,TGTGCCAGCAGCCGGGACAGGGGATATGAAAAACTGTTTTTT,CASSRDRGYEKLFF
TRBV7-2,TRBD1,TRBJ2-7,many,TGTGCCAGCAGCTTCCGGGACAGACCCTACGAGCAGTACTTC,CASSFRDRPYEQYF
TRBV4-3,.,TRBJ1-2,many,TGCGCCAGCAGCCAAGTTGGGGGGCCTGACTATGGCTACACCTTC,CASSQVGGPDYGYTF
TRBV20-1,.,TRBJ1-5,few,TGCAGTGCTAGAAAGCAGGGAAATCAGCCCCAGCATTTT,CSARKQGNQPQHF
TRBV28,.,TRBJ2-7,.,TGTGCCAGCAGTTTAAGGGGGTGGGCGGGGACCAATTACGAGCAGTACTTC,CASSLRGWAGTNYEQYF
TRBV6-6,TRBD1,TRBJ2-7,many,TGTGCCAGCAGTTACTCCACAGGGGGATTTACCTACGAGCAGTACTTC,CASSYSTGGFTYEQYF
TRBV20-1,TRBD2,TRBJ2-7,.,TGCAGTGCTAGGGGACTAGCGGGGGGCCTCCAAGAGCAGTACTTC,CSARGLAGGLQEQYF
TRBV6-1,TRBD1,TRBJ2-2,.,TGTGCCAGCAGTGTCCGGGACAGCCCGAACACCGGGGAGCTGTTTTTT,CASSVRDSPNTGELFF
TRBV4-1,.,TRBJ1-1,once,TGCGCCAGCAGCCAAGGGACCCCACGGAGGACTGAAGCTTTCTTT,CASSQGTPRRTEAFF
TRBV19,.,TRBJ2-5,.,TGTGCCAGTAGTCCTCACCCCCAAGAGACCCAGTACTTC,CASSPHPQETQYF
TRBV10-2,TRBD1,TRBJ1-2,many,TGCGCCAGCAGTGAGGGGACAGTATTATATAACTATGGCTACACCTTC,CASSEGTVLYNYGYTF
TRBV25-1,.,TRBJ1-6,few,TGTGCCAGCAGTGAATATGAGGGTGGGAATTCACCCCTCCACTTT,CASSEYEGGNSPLHF
TRBV4-3,TRBD2,TRBJ2-1,many,TGCGCCAGCAGCCCTATGGGTAATAGCGGGCTGAGCTCCTACAATGAGCAGTTCTTC,CASSPMGNSGLSSYNEQFF
TRBV29-1,.,TRBJ2-6,many,TGCAGCGTTGTCAGGGCTGGGGCCAACGTCCTGACTTTC,CSVVRAGANVLTF
TRBV7-2,.,TRBJ1-5,.,TGTGCCAGCAGCCCGGGGGGGGCGAGACAGCCCCAGCATTTT,CASSPGGARQPQHF
TRBV20-1,TRBD2,TRBJ2-5,many,TGCAGTGCTAGCAGCAGCGGGGGGGCCGGTGGGGAGACCCAGTACTTC,CSASSSGGAGGETQYF
TRBV2,.,TRBJ2-1,.,TGTGCCAGCAAGCAACGCGGTAATGAGCAGTTCTTC,CASKQRGNEQFF
TRBV18,TRBD1,TRBJ1-5,many,TGTGCCAGCTCACCTACCGGGACAGGCTTAGGTAATCAGCCCCAGCATTTT,CASSPTGTGLGNQPQHF
TRBV24-1,TRBD1,TRBJ1-2,many,TGTGCCACCAGTGATGACGACAGGGCGTATGGCTACACCTTC,CATSDDDRAYGYTF
TRBV10-3,TRBD2,TRBJ2-3,many,TGTGCCATCAGTGAGGGTCGGGGGGCAGATACGCAGTATTTT,CAISEGRGADTQYF
TRBV6-1,.,TRBJ1-2,few,TGTGCCAGCAGTGAAGGGGGGGCAGGGGACGGCTACACCTTC,CASSEGGAGDGYTF
TRBV24-1,.,TRBJ1-2,few,TGTGCCACCAGTGACGGGGAAAGACTTAAGAGAGCTAACTATGGCTACACCTTC,CATSDGERLKRANYGYTF
TRBV4-2,TRBD2,TRBJ2-1,many,TGTGCCAGCAGCCAAGATCGAGGGCTAGCGGGGGGGGAGCAGTTCTTC,CASSQDRGLAGGEQFF
TRBV7-2,TRBD1,TRBJ1-5,many,TGTGCCAGCAGCCCAGGGGGGAGCCCCAATCAGCCCCAGCATTTT,CASSPGGSPNQPQHF
TRBV4-2,.,TRBJ1-5,.,TGTGCCAGCAGCCAAGGTCACGGGGGGAAGCCCCAGCATTTT,CASSQGHGGKPQHF
TRBV10-3,TRBD1,TRBJ1-2,many,TGTGCCACCGACTTGACAGGGAATTCTGGCTACACCTTC,CATDLTGNSGYTF
TRBV6-5,.,TRBJ2-5,.,TGTGCCAGCAGTTACAACAGGGGAGGACACGGGTACCAAGAGACCCAGTACTTC,CASSYNRGGHGYQETQYF